A selection of T cell receptor beta chains follows, all from one sample in a study of T cells in Graves' hyperthyroidism and ophthalmopathy. TCRdb processed the multiplex PCR reads anew with MiXCR; each CDR3 protein has one entry. The table lists 300,000 to 450,000 distinct CDR3 sequences, more than 12% of them singletons, with about 30% in the top ten. What was sequenced was blood. These receptors were obtained from a woman in her twenties or thirties with Graves' hyperthyroidism. CDR3s include the opening cysteine and the closing phenylalanine or tryptophan. The D gene is left open where the match is weak. Only some rows state a clone size, as once, few, many or a class for expanded clones.

D gene: -; V gene: TRBV20-1; CDR3 length: 16; J gene: TRBJ1-2; clone size: many; CDR3 DNA: TGCAGTGCTAGAGATGTCGCCCGAGAGCCGAACTATGGCTACACCTTC; CDR3 protein: CSARDVAREPNYGYTF
D gene: -; V gene: TRBV6-2/TRBV6-3; CDR3 length: 14; J gene: TRBJ2-5; clone size: -; CDR3 DNA: TGTGCCAGCAACCGAAGGTCGGAGAAAGAGGCCCAGTACTTC; CDR3 protein: CASNRRSEKEAQYF
D gene: TRBD2; V gene: TRBV12-3/TRBV12-4; CDR3 length: 16; J gene: TRBJ2-3; clone size: many; CDR3 DNA: TGTGCCAGCCAACCCATTAGCGGGGGGACCACAGATACGCAGTATTTT; CDR3 protein: CASQPISGGTTDTQYF
D gene: TRBD2; V gene: TRBV6-1; CDR3 length: 18; J gene: TRBJ2-7; clone size: -; CDR3 DNA: TGTGCCAGCAGCTACAGGGAGACTAGCGGGAGTTGGTCCTACGAGCAGTACTTC; CDR3 protein: CASSYRETSGSWSYEQYF
D gene: TRBD2; V gene: TRBV20-1; CDR3 length: 15; J gene: TRBJ2-3; clone size: many; CDR3 DNA: TGCAGTGCTGAGGAAAGCGGGATCGGTGCAGATACGCAGTATTTT; CDR3 protein: CSAEESGIGADTQYF
D gene: TRBD2; V gene: TRBV6-1; CDR3 length: 16; J gene: TRBJ2-7; clone size: -; CDR3 DNA: TGTGCCAGCAGTGAACTCGGGACTAGCGTTGCCTACGAGCAGTACTTC; CDR3 protein: CASSELGTSVAYEQYF
D gene: -; V gene: TRBV7-9; CDR3 length: 13; J gene: TRBJ2-7; clone size: once; CDR3 DNA: TGTGCCAGCAGCTCCCCCCGGGGGGACAAGCAGTACTTC; CDR3 protein: CASSSPRGDKQYF
D gene: TRBD2; V gene: TRBV20-1; CDR3 length: 14; J gene: TRBJ2-1; clone size: few; CDR3 DNA: TGCAGTGCTGTTAGCGGGAGGACCGACAATGAGCAGTTCTTC; CDR3 protein: CSAVSGRTDNEQFF
D gene: TRBD2; V gene: TRBV5-1; CDR3 length: 16; J gene: TRBJ2-5; clone size: few; CDR3 DNA: TGCGCCAGCAGCTTGACTAGCGGGAGGAGGGAAGAGACCCAGTACTTC; CDR3 protein: CASSLTSGRREETQYF
D gene: TRBD1; V gene: TRBV7-9; CDR3 length: 16; J gene: TRBJ2-1; clone size: -; CDR3 DNA: TGTGCCAGCACAATACCCGGGGGACAGGGGGACAATGAGCAGTTCTTC; CDR3 protein: CASTIPGGQGDNEQFF
D gene: -; V gene: TRBV5-4; CDR3 length: 14; J gene: TRBJ2-7; clone size: -; CDR3 DNA: TGTGCCAGCCGTAAGGAGGGAAGCTCCTACGAGCAGTACTTC; CDR3 protein: CASRKEGSSYEQYF
D gene: -; V gene: TRBV20-1; CDR3 length: 15; J gene: TRBJ1-2; clone size: few; CDR3 DNA: TGCAGTGCTAGAGAGGCCAGGGTTTCTAACTATGGCTACACCTTC; CDR3 protein: CSAREARVSNYGYTF
D gene: TRBD2; V gene: TRBV7-3; CDR3 length: 15; J gene: TRBJ2-1; clone size: -; CDR3 DNA: TGTGCCAGCAGCTTAATAGCGGGAGTAATGAATGAGCAGTTCTTC; CDR3 protein: CASSLIAGVMNEQFF
D gene: TRBD2; V gene: TRBV18; CDR3 length: 16; J gene: TRBJ2-2; clone size: once; CDR3 DNA: TGTGCCAGCTCACCGGGACTAGCGACGAACACCGGGGAGCTGTTTTTT; CDR3 protein: CASSPGLATNTGELFF
D gene: TRBD2; V gene: TRBV28; CDR3 length: 17; J gene: TRBJ2-5; clone size: many; CDR3 DNA: TGTGCCAGCAGTTTTGGGACTAGCGGGAGGGGCGAAGAGACCCAGTACTTC; CDR3 protein: CASSFGTSGRGEETQYF
D gene: TRBD2; V gene: TRBV27; CDR3 length: 16; J gene: TRBJ2-3; clone size: many; CDR3 DNA: TGTGCCAGCAGCCGGTTCGGAGCGGGAGGAGCAGATACGCAGTATTTT; CDR3 protein: CASSRFGAGGADTQYF
D gene: -; V gene: TRBV12-3/TRBV12-4; CDR3 length: 15; J gene: TRBJ2-1; clone size: many; CDR3 DNA: TGTGCCAGCATAGCGGCAGGCGGCTCCTACAATGAGCAGTTCTTC; CDR3 protein: CASIAAGGSYNEQFF
D gene: TRBD1; V gene: TRBV12-3/TRBV12-4; CDR3 length: 13; J gene: TRBJ2-5; clone size: many; CDR3 DNA: TGTGCCAGCAGTCAGACAGGGCGGGAGACCCAGTACTTC; CDR3 protein: CASSQTGRETQYF
D gene: TRBD1; V gene: TRBV24-1; CDR3 length: 19; J gene: TRBJ2-6; clone size: -; CDR3 DNA: TGTGCCACCAGTGGCAACCGGGACAGGGGATCCCCTGGGGCCAACGTCCTGACTTTC; CDR3 protein: CATSGNRDRGSPGANVLTF
D gene: -; V gene: TRBV19; CDR3 length: 15; J gene: TRBJ2-1; clone size: -; CDR3 DNA: TGTGCCAGTAGTAGGGGCGGGCAAGGCTACAATGAGCAGTTCTTC; CDR3 protein: CASSRGGQGYNEQFF
D gene: TRBD1; V gene: TRBV28; CDR3 length: 16; J gene: TRBJ2-1; clone size: many; CDR3 DNA: TGTGCCAGCAGTTTCCCGGGGACAGGGTCTTACAATGAGCAGTTCTTC; CDR3 protein: CASSFPGTGSYNEQFF
D gene: -; V gene: TRBV29-1; CDR3 length: 13; J gene: TRBJ2-5; clone size: -; CDR3 DNA: TGCAGCGTTGAACCCCCGGGGCCGGGGACCCAGTACTTC; CDR3 protein: CSVEPPGPGTQYF
D gene: TRBD2; V gene: TRBV12-3/TRBV12-4; CDR3 length: 15; J gene: TRBJ2-3; clone size: many; CDR3 DNA: TGTGCCAGCATCCTTAGCGGGACTAAGCCAGATACGCAGTATTTT; CDR3 protein: CASILSGTKPDTQYF
D gene: -; V gene: TRBV9; CDR3 length: 15; J gene: TRBJ1-5; clone size: -; CDR3 DNA: TGTGCCAGCAGCGTAGTTGGAGACCCTAATCAGCCCCAGCATTTT; CDR3 protein: CASSVVGDPNQPQHF
D gene: -; V gene: TRBV6-1; CDR3 length: 16; J gene: TRBJ2-4; clone size: few; CDR3 DNA: TGTGCCAGCACCCCTTCGGGGGCGAGGGCCAAAAACATTCAGTACTTC; CDR3 protein: CASTPSGARAKNIQYF
D gene: -; V gene: TRBV19; CDR3 length: 13; J gene: TRBJ1-6; clone size: -; CDR3 DNA: TGTGCCAGTAGTACTACCGGGACGGCTACCCTCCACTTT; CDR3 protein: CASSTTGTATLHF
D gene: -; V gene: TRBV28; CDR3 length: 13; J gene: TRBJ2-1; clone size: few; CDR3 DNA: TGTGCCAGCCAGACCGGGACAATCGATGAGCAGTTCTTC; CDR3 protein: CASQTGTIDEQFF
D gene: -; V gene: TRBV28; CDR3 length: 18; J gene: TRBJ2-1; clone size: many; CDR3 DNA: TGTGCCAGCAGTCCCTACCCCCACCGTAATGGTATGTACAATGAGCAGTTCTTC; CDR3 protein: CASSPYPHRNGMYNEQFF
D gene: -; V gene: TRBV29-1; CDR3 length: 13; J gene: TRBJ1-1; clone size: few; CDR3 DNA: TGCAGCGTTGACGGGAACAGGGAACCCGGGACTTTCTTT; CDR3 protein: CSVDGNREPGTFF
D gene: -; V gene: TRBV7-3; CDR3 length: 13; J gene: TRBJ2-1; clone size: many; CDR3 DNA: TGTGCCAGCAGCTTAACGGACTACAATGAGCAGTTCTTC; CDR3 protein: CASSLTDYNEQFF
D gene: -; V gene: TRBV27; CDR3 length: 14; J gene: TRBJ2-5; clone size: many; CDR3 DNA: TGTGCCAGCAGTTTATCAGGGACCCAAGAGACCCAGTACTTC; CDR3 protein: CASSLSGTQETQYF
D gene: -; V gene: TRBV7-9; CDR3 length: 16; J gene: TRBJ1-2; clone size: many; CDR3 DNA: TGTGCCAGCAGCCCCCCCGGGAGCAAAAGCACTTATGGCTACACCTTC; CDR3 protein: CASSPPGSKSTYGYTF
D gene: -; V gene: TRBV15; CDR3 length: 13; J gene: TRBJ1-5; clone size: few; CDR3 DNA: TGTGCCACCAGCAGAGATCCTAACCGGCCCCAGCATTTT; CDR3 protein: CATSRDPNRPQHF
D gene: -; V gene: TRBV10-3; CDR3 length: 15; J gene: TRBJ1-1; clone size: -; CDR3 DNA: TGTGCCATCAGTGATATTGTGTCGGGGAACACTGAAGCTTTCTTT; CDR3 protein: CAISDIVSGNTEAFF
D gene: -; V gene: TRBV28; CDR3 length: 15; J gene: TRBJ1-1; clone size: -; CDR3 DNA: TGTGCCAGCAGTTTATCACAGAGCCTGGACACTGAAGCTTTCTTT; CDR3 protein: CASSLSQSLDTEAFF
D gene: -; V gene: TRBV28; CDR3 length: 16; J gene: TRBJ1-5; clone size: many; CDR3 DNA: TGTGCCAGCAGTTTTGCAGGAGATTATAGCAATCAGCCCCAGCATTTT; CDR3 protein: CASSFAGDYSNQPQHF
D gene: -; V gene: TRBV27; CDR3 length: 16; J gene: TRBJ2-7; clone size: -; CDR3 DNA: TGTGCCAGCAGTACCCTCCTCCAGGGGGGGGCCTACGAGCAGTACTTC; CDR3 protein: CASSTLLQGGAYEQYF
D gene: -; V gene: TRBV2; CDR3 length: 14; J gene: TRBJ1-1; clone size: many; CDR3 DNA: TGTGCCAGCAGTGAAAGGGATAGGCGCGCCGGAGCTTTCTTT; CDR3 protein: CASSERDRRAGAFF
D gene: -; V gene: TRBV20-1; CDR3 length: 13; J gene: TRBJ2-7; clone size: -; CDR3 DNA: TGCAGCGAGGCCGGGACTGGTCCCTCCGAGCAGTACTTC; CDR3 protein: CSEAGTGPSEQYF
D gene: TRBD2; V gene: TRBV20-1; CDR3 length: 19; J gene: TRBJ2-3; clone size: many; CDR3 DNA: TGCAGTGCTAGAGATAGTCGCGGGACTAGCGGGAGGAGCACAGATACGCAGTATTTT; CDR3 protein: CSARDSRGTSGRSTDTQYF
D gene: TRBD1; V gene: TRBV7-9; CDR3 length: 16; J gene: TRBJ2-3; clone size: many; CDR3 DNA: TGTGCCAGCAGCCCGACAGGGGGTAGCCTCACAGATACGCAGTATTTT; CDR3 protein: CASSPTGGSLTDTQYF
D gene: -; V gene: TRBV5-1; CDR3 length: 14; J gene: TRBJ2-7; clone size: -; CDR3 DNA: TGCGCCAGCAGCTTGCGGGGGACAAATTACGAGCAGTACTTC; CDR3 protein: CASSLRGTNYEQYF
D gene: -; V gene: TRBV3-1; CDR3 length: 14; J gene: TRBJ2-7; clone size: many; CDR3 DNA: TGTGCCAGCAGCCCCGGACAGATGAACTACGAGCAGTACTTC; CDR3 protein: CASSPGQMNYEQYF
D gene: -; V gene: TRBV5-4; CDR3 length: 12; J gene: TRBJ1-1; clone size: -; CDR3 DNA: TGTGCCAGCAGCCTCCCGTCCTCTGAAGCTTTCTTT; CDR3 protein: CASSLPSSEAFF
D gene: -; V gene: TRBV4-1; CDR3 length: 16; J gene: TRBJ1-1; clone size: few; CDR3 DNA: TGCGCCAGCAGCCAAGATATGGCACAGATGAAGACTGAAGCTTTCTTT; CDR3 protein: CASSQDMAQMKTEAFF